These T cell receptor beta chains were read from a single sample in a study of graft-versus-host responses after intestinal transplantation. Antigen specificity for these receptors is unknown. The table came from immunoSEQ multiplex PCR; TCRdb's copy has only in-frame clones and leaves some out. The sample yields roughly 80,000 clones, roughly 84% seen once. The sequences come from unstimulated CD8+ T cells sorted from spleen or lymph node cells, collected before transplant. These receptors were taken from a human donor who was the organ donor for an intestinal transplant. Both conserved end residues are part of each CDR3. The order of the fields is V gene, clone size, J gene, D gene, CDR3 DNA, CDR3 protein. The D gene is left open where the match is weak. Clone size is not always given. Where it is, it says once, few, many or a class for expanded clones.

v_gene: TRBV4-2; abundance: .; j_gene: TRBJ2-1; d_gene: TRBD2; CDR3nt: TGTGCCAGCAGCCCAGAGTACAGACTAGCGGGGGGGCCTGGGGAGCAGTTCTTC; CDR3aa: CASSPEYRLAGGPGEQFF
v_gene: TRBV5-1; abundance: .; j_gene: TRBJ1-2; d_gene: TRBD1; CDR3nt: TGCGCCAGCAGCTTGGGACAGGGGGACTTTTATGGCTACACCTTC; CDR3aa: CASSLGQGDFYGYTF
v_gene: TRBV23-1; abundance: .; j_gene: TRBJ2-5; d_gene: .; CDR3nt: TGCGCCAGCAGTAAAGAGACCCAGTACTTC; CDR3aa: CASSKETQYF
v_gene: TRBV6-5; abundance: .; j_gene: TRBJ2-2; d_gene: TRBD1; CDR3nt: TGTGCCAGCAGTGCATGGACAGGGGACACCGGGGAGCTGTTTTTT; CDR3aa: CASSAWTGDTGELFF
v_gene: TRBV27; abundance: .; j_gene: TRBJ1-1; d_gene: .; CDR3nt: TGTGCCAGCAGTTTGACAGCAGGGGAAGCTCGAAGTATCCTAGCTGAAGCTTTCTTT; CDR3aa: CASSLTAGEARSILAEAFF
v_gene: TRBV19; abundance: .; j_gene: TRBJ1-1; d_gene: .; CDR3nt: TGTGCCAGTAGTCGACTACCTGCTGAAGCTTTCTTT; CDR3aa: CASSRLPAEAFF
v_gene: TRBV27; abundance: .; j_gene: TRBJ2-3; d_gene: .; CDR3nt: TGTGCCAGCAGCGGCCCCCATACGCAGTATTTT; CDR3aa: CASSGPHTQYF
v_gene: TRBV4-1; abundance: .; j_gene: TRBJ2-7; d_gene: TRBD1; CDR3nt: TGCGCCAGCAGCCAGTCCGTGGGACAGGGATACGAGCAGTACTTC; CDR3aa: CASSQSVGQGYEQYF
v_gene: TRBV28; abundance: .; j_gene: TRBJ2-2; d_gene: .; CDR3nt: TGTGCCAGCAGTTTCCCCGCGAACACCGGGGAGCTGTTTTTT; CDR3aa: CASSFPANTGELFF
v_gene: TRBV5-1; abundance: .; j_gene: TRBJ1-4; d_gene: TRBD1; CDR3nt: TGCGCCAGCAGCTCACCGGGACAGCCGGATGAAAAACTGTTTTTT; CDR3aa: CASSSPGQPDEKLFF
v_gene: TRBV28; abundance: .; j_gene: TRBJ2-7; d_gene: TRBD1; CDR3nt: TGTGCCAGCAGTTACAACAGGGGGCGCGACGAGCAGTACTTC; CDR3aa: CASSYNRGRDEQYF
v_gene: TRBV30; abundance: .; j_gene: TRBJ1-1; d_gene: TRBD1; CDR3nt: TGTGCCTGGAGCGAGGACAGGGATTACACTGAAGCTTTCTTT; CDR3aa: CAWSEDRDYTEAFF
v_gene: TRBV27; abundance: .; j_gene: TRBJ2-3; d_gene: .; CDR3nt: TGTGCCAGCAGTTATAGGACTGGTAGCACAGATACGCAGTATTTT; CDR3aa: CASSYRTGSTDTQYF
v_gene: TRBV6-4; abundance: .; j_gene: TRBJ2-3; d_gene: .; CDR3nt: TGTGCCAGCAGTCTTACAGGGCCAGATACGCAGTATTTT; CDR3aa: CASSLTGPDTQYF
v_gene: TRBV5-5; abundance: .; j_gene: TRBJ1-2; d_gene: .; CDR3nt: TGTGCCAGCAGCTTGTCTTGGCAGCTAGTTCATGGCTACACCTTC; CDR3aa: CASSLSWQLVHGYTF
v_gene: TRBV10-3; abundance: .; j_gene: TRBJ1-6; d_gene: .; CDR3nt: TGTGCCATCAGCGAAGCAATAGTCCATAATTCACCCCTCCACTTT; CDR3aa: CAISEAIVHNSPLHF
v_gene: TRBV2; abundance: .; j_gene: TRBJ1-4; d_gene: .; CDR3nt: TGTGCCAGCCGCAGGGAAGAAAAACTGTTTTTT; CDR3aa: CASRREEKLFF
v_gene: TRBV30; abundance: few; j_gene: TRBJ1-1; d_gene: TRBD1; CDR3nt: TGTGCCTGGAGGGCCAGCCAGGGGGCGGCTGAAGCTTTCTTT; CDR3aa: CAWRASQGAAEAFF
v_gene: TRBV2; abundance: .; j_gene: TRBJ2-2; d_gene: .; CDR3nt: TGTGCCAGCAGTGTCCAATCCGGGGAGCTGTTTTTT; CDR3aa: CASSVQSGELFF
v_gene: TRBV29-1; abundance: once; j_gene: TRBJ1-1; d_gene: TRBD1; CDR3nt: TGCAGCGTCGCGGGACAGGGGCCGAACACTGAAGCTTTCTTT; CDR3aa: CSVAGQGPNTEAFF
v_gene: TRBV11-2; abundance: .; j_gene: TRBJ2-3; d_gene: .; CDR3nt: TGTGCCAGCAGCTTAGATATCGGACAGCCCACAGATACGCAGTATTTT; CDR3aa: CASSLDIGQPTDTQYF
v_gene: TRBV7-9; abundance: once; j_gene: TRBJ1-2; d_gene: .; CDR3nt: TGTGCCAGCAGCCAACGACAGTTCTATGGCTACACCTTC; CDR3aa: CASSQRQFYGYTF
v_gene: TRBV25-1; abundance: few; j_gene: TRBJ2-1; d_gene: .; CDR3nt: TGTGCCAGCAGTGAATATGCAGGGCAAGGTGAGCAGTTCTTC; CDR3aa: CASSEYAGQGEQFF
v_gene: TRBV25-1; abundance: once; j_gene: TRBJ1-5; d_gene: .; CDR3nt: TGTGCCAGCAGTGAAGCCGGGTCCCAGCATTTT; CDR3aa: CASSEAGSQHF
v_gene: TRBV27; abundance: .; j_gene: TRBJ1-1; d_gene: .; CDR3nt: TGTGCCAGCAGTTTATCAGGAGGTTCAGGGACTGAAGCTTTCTTT; CDR3aa: CASSLSGGSGTEAFF
v_gene: TRBV28; abundance: .; j_gene: TRBJ2-2; d_gene: TRBD2; CDR3nt: TGTGCCAGCAGTTACATCCCCCTAGCGGGGGGGGACACCGGGGAGCTGTTTTTT; CDR3aa: CASSYIPLAGGDTGELFF
v_gene: TRBV27; abundance: .; j_gene: TRBJ2-2; d_gene: .; CDR3nt: TGTGCCAGCAGTTTAATGGGACTTCCGAACACCGGGGAGCTGTTTTTT; CDR3aa: CASSLMGLPNTGELFF
v_gene: TRBV4-1; abundance: .; j_gene: TRBJ1-1; d_gene: .; CDR3nt: TGCGCCAGCAGCCAACACACTGAAGCTTTCTTT; CDR3aa: CASSQHTEAFF
v_gene: TRBV30; abundance: once; j_gene: TRBJ1-6; d_gene: .; CDR3nt: TGTGCCTGGAGCGGGGATGGGACCCTTGGTTCACCCCTCCACTTT; CDR3aa: CAWSGDGTLGSPLHF
v_gene: TRBV9; abundance: .; j_gene: TRBJ2-5; d_gene: .; CDR3nt: TGTGCCAGCAGCGCCGAGTCTGCCCAAGAGACCCAGTACTTC; CDR3aa: CASSAESAQETQYF
v_gene: TRBV28; abundance: .; j_gene: TRBJ1-1; d_gene: .; CDR3nt: TGTGCCAGCAGTTTAGGTGTTACTGAAGCTTTCTTT; CDR3aa: CASSLGVTEAFF
v_gene: TRBV7-2; abundance: few; j_gene: TRBJ2-1; d_gene: TRBD2; CDR3nt: TGTGCCAGCAGCGCAGCAGCCTTAGCGGGGGGACCCTACAATGAGCAGTTCTTC; CDR3aa: CASSAAALAGGPYNEQFF
v_gene: TRBV5-6; abundance: few; j_gene: TRBJ1-4; d_gene: TRBD1; CDR3nt: TGTGCCAGCAGCTCGGTGACAGGGCTGGAGGAAAAACTGTTTTTT; CDR3aa: CASSSVTGLEEKLFF
v_gene: TRBV7-8; abundance: .; j_gene: TRBJ1-6; d_gene: .; CDR3nt: TGTGCCAGCAGCTTAGTTTCTCCGGGTTATAATTCACCCCTCCACTTT; CDR3aa: CASSLVSPGYNSPLHF
v_gene: TRBV7-5; abundance: .; j_gene: TRBJ1-2; d_gene: .; CDR3nt: TGTGTCAGAAGCTCCTGGGGCCTAAAACAGGGGGCGGGGGGCTACACCTTC; CDR3aa: CVRSSWGLKQGAGGYTF
v_gene: TRBV6-5; abundance: .; j_gene: TRBJ2-1; d_gene: TRBD2; CDR3nt: TGTGCCAGCAGTCCCACGGGGGGGCCGAACAATGAGCAGTTCTTC; CDR3aa: CASSPTGGPNNEQFF
v_gene: TRBV7-9; abundance: .; j_gene: TRBJ2-1; d_gene: TRBD1; CDR3nt: TGTGCCAGCGCCCGGGACAGGGAATTTCTTAGCTCCTACAATGAGCAGTTCTTC; CDR3aa: CASARDREFLSSYNEQFF
v_gene: TRBV5-1; abundance: .; j_gene: TRBJ1-1; d_gene: .; CDR3nt: TGCGCCAGCAGCTTGATGAACACTGAAGCTTTCTTT; CDR3aa: CASSLMNTEAFF
v_gene: TRBV13; abundance: once; j_gene: TRBJ2-6; d_gene: .; CDR3nt: TGTGCCAGCAGCTTAAACGGGGGTTGGGGCGCTGGGGCCAACGTCCTGACTTTC; CDR3aa: CASSLNGGWGAGANVLTF
v_gene: TRBV6-5; abundance: .; j_gene: TRBJ2-3; d_gene: TRBD2; CDR3nt: TGTGCCAGCAGTGCCGCGGGGGGCCGCGTCGATACGCAGTATTTT; CDR3aa: CASSAAGGRVDTQYF
v_gene: TRBV2; abundance: .; j_gene: TRBJ2-6; d_gene: TRBD1; CDR3nt: TGTGCCAGCAGAGTCAGGACAGGGCTCGGGGCCAACGTCCTGACTTTC; CDR3aa: CASRVRTGLGANVLTF
v_gene: TRBV7-9; abundance: .; j_gene: TRBJ2-6; d_gene: .; CDR3nt: TGTGCCAGCAGTCCCACCCTCTCTGGGGCCAACGTCCTGACTTTC; CDR3aa: CASSPTLSGANVLTF
v_gene: TRBV28; abundance: .; j_gene: TRBJ1-1; d_gene: .; CDR3nt: TGTGCCAATAAACTTCCGGGGTCCACTGAAGCTTTCTTT; CDR3aa: CANKLPGSTEAFF
v_gene: TRBV6-1; abundance: .; j_gene: TRBJ1-2; d_gene: .; CDR3nt: TGTGCCAGCAGTGAAGTGGGCTATGAACAGGGTCACTATGGCTACACCTTC; CDR3aa: CASSEVGYEQGHYGYTF
v_gene: TRBV29-1; abundance: .; j_gene: TRBJ2-7; d_gene: TRBD1; CDR3nt: TGCAGCGCTTCGACAGGGGGCTACGAGCAGTACTTC; CDR3aa: CSASTGGYEQYF